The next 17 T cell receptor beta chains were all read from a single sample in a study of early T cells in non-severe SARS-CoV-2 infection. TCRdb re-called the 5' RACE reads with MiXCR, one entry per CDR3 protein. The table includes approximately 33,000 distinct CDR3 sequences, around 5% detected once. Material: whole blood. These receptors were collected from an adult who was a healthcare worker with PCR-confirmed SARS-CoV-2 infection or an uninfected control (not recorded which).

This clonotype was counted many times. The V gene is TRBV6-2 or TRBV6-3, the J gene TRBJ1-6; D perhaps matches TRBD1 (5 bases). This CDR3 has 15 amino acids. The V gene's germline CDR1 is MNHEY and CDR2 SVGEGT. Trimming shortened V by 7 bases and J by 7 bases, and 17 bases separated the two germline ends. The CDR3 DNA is TGTGCCAGCAATACGCGACAGCCCCAGAATTCACCCCTCCACTTT. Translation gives CASNTRQPQNSPLHF.

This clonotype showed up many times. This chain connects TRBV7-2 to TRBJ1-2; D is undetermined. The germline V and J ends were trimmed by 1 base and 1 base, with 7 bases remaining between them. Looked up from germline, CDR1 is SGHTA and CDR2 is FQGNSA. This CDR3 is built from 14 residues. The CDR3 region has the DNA TGTGCCAGCAGCTTAGGGCCAGTTAACTATGGCTACACCTTC. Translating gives CASSLGPVNYGYTF.

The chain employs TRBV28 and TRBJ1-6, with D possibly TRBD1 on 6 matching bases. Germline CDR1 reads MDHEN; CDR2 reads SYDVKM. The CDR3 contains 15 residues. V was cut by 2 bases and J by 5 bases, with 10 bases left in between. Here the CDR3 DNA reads TGTGCCAGCAGTTTACTTGGACAGAATAATTCACCCCTCCACTTT. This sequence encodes CASSLLGQNNSPLHF.

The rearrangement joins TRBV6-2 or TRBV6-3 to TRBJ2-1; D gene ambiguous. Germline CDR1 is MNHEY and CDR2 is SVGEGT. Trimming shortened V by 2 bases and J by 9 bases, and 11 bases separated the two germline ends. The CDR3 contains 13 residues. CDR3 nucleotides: TGTGCCAGCAGTTACCTAGGTTTAGGTGAGCAGTTCTTC. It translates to CASSYLGLGEQFF.

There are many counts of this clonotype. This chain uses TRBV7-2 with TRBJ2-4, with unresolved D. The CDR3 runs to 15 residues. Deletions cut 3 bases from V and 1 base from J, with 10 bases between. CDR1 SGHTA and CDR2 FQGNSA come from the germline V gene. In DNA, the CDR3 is TGTGCCAGCAGCTTTGCGGAGACCGCCAAAAACATTCAGTACTTC. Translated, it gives CASSFAETAKNIQYF. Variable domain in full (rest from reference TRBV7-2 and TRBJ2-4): GAGVSQSPSNKVTEKGKDVELRCDPISGHTALYWYRQSLGQGLEFLIYFQGNSAPDKSGLPSDRFSAERTGGSVSTLTIQRTQQEDSAVYLCASSFAETAKNIQYFGAGTRLSVL.

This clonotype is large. Written as DNA, the CDR3 is TGTGCCAGCAGGAAGGGACTAGCGAACGCCTACGAGCAGTACTTC. Protein product: CASRKGLANAYEQYF. The J gene is TRBJ2-7, the V gene TRBV2, with 10 bases fitting TRBD2. There are 15 residues in the CDR3. In germline, CDR1 is SNHLY, CDR2 FYNNEI. J gave up 2 bases and V 6 bases, and 7 bases lay outside the gene matches.

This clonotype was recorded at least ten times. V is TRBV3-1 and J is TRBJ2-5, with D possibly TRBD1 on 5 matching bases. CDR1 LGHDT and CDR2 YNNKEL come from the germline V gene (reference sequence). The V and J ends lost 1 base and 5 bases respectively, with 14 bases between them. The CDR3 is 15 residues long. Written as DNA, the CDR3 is TGTGCCAGCAGCCAAGCCACAGGATCTTGGGAGACCCAGTACTTC. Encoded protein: CASSQATGSWETQYF.

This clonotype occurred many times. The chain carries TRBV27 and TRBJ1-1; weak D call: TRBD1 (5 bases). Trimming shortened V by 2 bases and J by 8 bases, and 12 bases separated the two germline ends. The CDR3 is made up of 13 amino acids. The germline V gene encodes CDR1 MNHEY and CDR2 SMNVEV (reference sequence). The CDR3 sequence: CASSLTGQYEAFF. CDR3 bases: TGTGCCAGCAGTTTAACTGGACAATACGAAGCTTTCTTT.

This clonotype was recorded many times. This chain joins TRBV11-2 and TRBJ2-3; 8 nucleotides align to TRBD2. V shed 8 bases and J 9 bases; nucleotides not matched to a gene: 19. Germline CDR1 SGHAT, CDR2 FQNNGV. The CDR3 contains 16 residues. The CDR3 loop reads CASSDLAGSPLGTQYF. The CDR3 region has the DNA TGTGCCAGCTCGGACCTAGCGGGTTCCCCCCTGGGCACGCAGTATTTT.

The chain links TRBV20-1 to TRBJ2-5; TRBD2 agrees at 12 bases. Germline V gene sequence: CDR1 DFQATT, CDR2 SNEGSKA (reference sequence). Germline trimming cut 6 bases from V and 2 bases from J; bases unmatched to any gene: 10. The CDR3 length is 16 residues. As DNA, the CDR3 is TGCAGTGCGACGGGACTAGCGGGCCCCCTTCAAGAGACCCAGTACTTC. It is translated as CSATGLAGPLQETQYF.

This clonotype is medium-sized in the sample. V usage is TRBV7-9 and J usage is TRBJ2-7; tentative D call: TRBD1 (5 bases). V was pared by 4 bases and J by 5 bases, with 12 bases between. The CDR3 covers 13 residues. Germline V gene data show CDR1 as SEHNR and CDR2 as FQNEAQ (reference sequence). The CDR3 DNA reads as TGTGCCAGCAGCTCTGACAGTTTTGACGAGCAGTACTTC. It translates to CASSSDSFDEQYF.

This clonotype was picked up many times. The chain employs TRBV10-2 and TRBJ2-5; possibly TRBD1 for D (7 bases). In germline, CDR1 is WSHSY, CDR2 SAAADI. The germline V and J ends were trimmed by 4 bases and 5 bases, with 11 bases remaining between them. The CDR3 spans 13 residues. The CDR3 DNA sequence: TGCGCCAGCAGTGGCCCAGGGGGGGAGACCCAGTACTTC. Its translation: CASSGPGGETQYF.

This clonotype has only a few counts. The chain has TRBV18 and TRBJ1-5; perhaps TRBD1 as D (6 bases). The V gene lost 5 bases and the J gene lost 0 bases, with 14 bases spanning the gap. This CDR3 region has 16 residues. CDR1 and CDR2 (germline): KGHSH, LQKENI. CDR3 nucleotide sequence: TGTGCCAGCTCAGTAGGGACACCCTATAGCAATCAGCCCCAGCATTTT. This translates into CASSVGTPYSNQPQHF.

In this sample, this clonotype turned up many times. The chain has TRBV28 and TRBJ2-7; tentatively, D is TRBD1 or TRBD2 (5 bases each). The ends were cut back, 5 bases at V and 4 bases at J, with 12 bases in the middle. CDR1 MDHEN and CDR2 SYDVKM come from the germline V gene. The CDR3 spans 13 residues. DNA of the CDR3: TGTGCCAGCAGTCTCCGGGACCCTTACGAGCAGTACTTC. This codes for CASSLRDPYEQYF.

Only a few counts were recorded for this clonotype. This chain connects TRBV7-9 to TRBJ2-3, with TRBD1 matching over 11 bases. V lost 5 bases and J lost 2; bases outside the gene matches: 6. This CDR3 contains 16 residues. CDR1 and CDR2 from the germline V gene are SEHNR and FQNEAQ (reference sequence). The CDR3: CASSQGQGVPTDTQYF. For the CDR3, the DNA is TGTGCCAGCAGCCAGGGACAGGGGGTCCCCACAGATACGCAGTATTTT.

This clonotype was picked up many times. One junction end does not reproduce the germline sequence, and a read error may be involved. As DNA, the CDR3 is TGTGCCAGCAGCTTAACAAGGACTAGCGGGAGTTACTTC. It codes for CASSLTRTSGSYF. The V call is TRBV11-2, the J call TRBJ2-1; TRBD2 aligns across 13 bases. The germline CDR1 and CDR2 sequences are SGHAT and FQNNGV. The CDR3 loop spans 13 amino acids.

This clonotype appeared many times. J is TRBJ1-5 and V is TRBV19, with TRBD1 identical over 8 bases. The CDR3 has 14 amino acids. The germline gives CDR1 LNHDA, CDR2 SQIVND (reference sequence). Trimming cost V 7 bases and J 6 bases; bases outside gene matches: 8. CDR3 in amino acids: CASTLTGGTQPQHF. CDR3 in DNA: TGTGCCAGTACCCTCACAGGGGGGACTCAGCCCCAGCATTTT.